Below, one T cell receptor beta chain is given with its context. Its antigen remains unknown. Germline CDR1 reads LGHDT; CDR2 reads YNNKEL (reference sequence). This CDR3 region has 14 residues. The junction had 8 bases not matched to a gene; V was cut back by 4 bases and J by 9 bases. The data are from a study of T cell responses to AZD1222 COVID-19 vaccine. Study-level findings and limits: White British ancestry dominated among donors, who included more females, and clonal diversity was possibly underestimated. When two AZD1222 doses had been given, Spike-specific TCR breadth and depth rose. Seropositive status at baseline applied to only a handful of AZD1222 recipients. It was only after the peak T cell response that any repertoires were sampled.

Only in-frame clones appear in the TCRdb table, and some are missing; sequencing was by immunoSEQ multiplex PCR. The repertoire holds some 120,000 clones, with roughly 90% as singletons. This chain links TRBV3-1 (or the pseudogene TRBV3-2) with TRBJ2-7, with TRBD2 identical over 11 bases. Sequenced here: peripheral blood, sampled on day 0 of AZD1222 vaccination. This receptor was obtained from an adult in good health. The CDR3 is CASSRVAGGLGQYF. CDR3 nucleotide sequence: TGTGCCAGCAGCCGGGTAGCGGGAGGGCTCGGGCAGTACTTC.